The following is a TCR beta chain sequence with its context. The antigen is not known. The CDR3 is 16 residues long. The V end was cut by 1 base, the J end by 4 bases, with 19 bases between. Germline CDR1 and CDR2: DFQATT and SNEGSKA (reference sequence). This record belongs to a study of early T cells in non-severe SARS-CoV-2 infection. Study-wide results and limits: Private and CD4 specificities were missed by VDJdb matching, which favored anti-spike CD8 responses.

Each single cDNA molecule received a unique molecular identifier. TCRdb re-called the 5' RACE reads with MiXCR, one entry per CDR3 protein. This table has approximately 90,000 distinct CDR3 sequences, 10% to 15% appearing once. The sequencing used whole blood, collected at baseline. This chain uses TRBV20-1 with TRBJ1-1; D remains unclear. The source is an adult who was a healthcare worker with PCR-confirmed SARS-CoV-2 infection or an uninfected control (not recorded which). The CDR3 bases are TGCAGTGCTAGAGCTGGGTCGTCTGGCTTCGGCACTGAAGCTTTCTTT. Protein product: CSARAGSSGFGTEAFF.